This TCR beta chain was sequenced for a study of PD-L1 blockade in urothelial cancer. Study in general: Male patients with bladder-origin urothelial cancer numbered about 90% of the 29. In terms of prior chemotherapy, patients had received 0 to 3 regimens.

A few counts support this clone. Described time point: pretreatment peripheral blood. Profiling relied on immunoSEQ multiplex PCR, and the TCRdb table lists in-frame clones only, not all of them. Among fewer than 65,000 clones, 75% to 90% were seen once, and the ten largest hold around 1.7%. Germline lookup yields CDR1 SGHKS and CDR2 YYEKEE (reference sequence). The CDR3 length is 14 residues. V was cut by 4 bases and J by 6 bases, with 16 bases left in between. This rearrangement joins TRBV5-5 to TRBJ1-1; TRBD1 might be the D (6 bases). The receptor was derived from a man between 70 and 80 years old with urothelial cancer. The sample in question was PBMCs, obtained around atezolizumab (anti-PD-L1) treatment. CDR3 residues: CASSPLRGRAEAFF. CDR3 nucleotide sequence: TGTGCCAGCAGCCCCCTGAGGGGGAGAGCTGAAGCTTTCTTT.